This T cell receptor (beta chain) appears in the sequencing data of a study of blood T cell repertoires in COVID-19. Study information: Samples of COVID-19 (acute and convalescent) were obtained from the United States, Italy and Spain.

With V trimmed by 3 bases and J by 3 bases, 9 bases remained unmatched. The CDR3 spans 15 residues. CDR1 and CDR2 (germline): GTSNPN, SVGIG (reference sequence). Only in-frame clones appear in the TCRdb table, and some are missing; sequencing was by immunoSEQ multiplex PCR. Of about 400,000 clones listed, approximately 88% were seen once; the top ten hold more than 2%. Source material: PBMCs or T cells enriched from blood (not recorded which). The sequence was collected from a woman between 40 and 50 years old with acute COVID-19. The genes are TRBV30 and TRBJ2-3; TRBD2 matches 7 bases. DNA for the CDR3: TGTGCCTGGAGCGGGGACTACGGATCTACAGATACGCAGTATTTT. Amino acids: CAWSGDYGSTDTQYF.